The T cell receptor beta chain under discussion was sequenced for a study of blood T cell repertoires in COVID-19. Study-level information: Material from acute and convalescent COVID-19 was sourced from the United States, Italy and Spain. In each case, the material was cDNA or gDNA derived from T cells, B-cell-depleted T cells, or PBMCs.

Methods used by the authors: By means of reference gene primer amplification, nucleated cell counts were estimated. Here immunoSEQ multiplex PCR was the method, and the copy in TCRdb shows in-frame clones only, minus some. V, J and clone size reflect that table, while D and trimming were determined from the DNA. The repertoire holds 250,000 to 350,000 clones, with roughly 84% as singletons. V was shortened by 2 bases and J by 4 bases, with 12 bases between the two germline ends. This CDR3 region has 16 residues. Germline loops: CDR1 LNHDA, CDR2 SQIVND (reference sequence). Patients at the Seattle site were enrolled during active infection and followed longitudinally.

This TCR was recovered from a human donor with COVID-19, enrolled during active disease. The donor label of this sample is uncertain. The V and J genes are TRBV19 and TRBJ2-6; D call uncertain. The sequenced sample consisted of peripheral blood. The CDR3 here is CASSIPLPVGANVLTF. In nucleotides, the CDR3 is TGTGCCAGTAGTATACCCCTCCCAGTCGGGGCCAACGTCCTGACTTTC. Filled out from reference TRBV19 and TRBJ2-6, the complete variable domain reads DGGITQSPKYLFRKEGQNVTLSCEQNLNHDAMYWYRQDPGQGLRLIYYSQIVNDFQKGDIAEGYSVSREKKESFPLTVTSAQKNPTAFYLCASSIPLPVGANVLTFGAGSRLTVL.